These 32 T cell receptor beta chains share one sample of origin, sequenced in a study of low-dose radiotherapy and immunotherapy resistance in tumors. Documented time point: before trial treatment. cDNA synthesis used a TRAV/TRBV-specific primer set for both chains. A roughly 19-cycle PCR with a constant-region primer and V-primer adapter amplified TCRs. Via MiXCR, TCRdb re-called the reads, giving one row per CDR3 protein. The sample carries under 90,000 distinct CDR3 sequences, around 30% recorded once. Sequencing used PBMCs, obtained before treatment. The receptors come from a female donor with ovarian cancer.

The CDR3 sequence is CASSLSAMNTEAFF. In nucleotides, the CDR3 is TGTGCCAGCAGTTTATCAGCAATGAACACTGAAGCTTTCTTT. The chain couples TRBV28 to TRBJ1-1; D gene unclear. V gave up 1 base and J gave up 0 bases, with 6 bases separating them. The germline gives CDR1 MDHEN, CDR2 SYDVKM. The CDR3 runs 14 residues.

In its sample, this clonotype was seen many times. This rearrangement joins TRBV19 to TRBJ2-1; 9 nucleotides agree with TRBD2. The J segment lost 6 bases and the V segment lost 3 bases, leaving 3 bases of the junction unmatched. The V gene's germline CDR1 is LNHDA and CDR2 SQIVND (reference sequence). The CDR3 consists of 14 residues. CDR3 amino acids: CASSIASGANEQFF. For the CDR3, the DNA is TGTGCCAGTAGTATCGCTAGCGGGGCCAATGAGCAGTTCTTC. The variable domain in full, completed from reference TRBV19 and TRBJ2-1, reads DGGITQSPKYLFRKEGQNVTLSCEQNLNHDAMYWYRQDPGQGLRLIYYSQIVNDFQKGDIAEGYSVSREKKESFPLTVTSAQKNPTAFYLCASSIASGANEQFFGPGTRLTVL.

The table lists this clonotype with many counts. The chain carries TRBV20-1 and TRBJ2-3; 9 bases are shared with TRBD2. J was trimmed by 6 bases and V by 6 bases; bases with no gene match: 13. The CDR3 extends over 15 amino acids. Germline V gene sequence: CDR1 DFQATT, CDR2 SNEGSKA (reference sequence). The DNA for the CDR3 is TGCAGTGCCTGCCCAGCGGGAGGCCCCCTCGATACGCAGTATTTT. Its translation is CSACPAGGPLDTQYF.

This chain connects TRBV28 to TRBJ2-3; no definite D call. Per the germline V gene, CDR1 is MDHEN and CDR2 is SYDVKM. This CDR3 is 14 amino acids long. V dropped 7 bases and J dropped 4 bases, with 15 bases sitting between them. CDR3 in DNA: TGTGCCAGCACCCCCCTACTGGGGTCAGATACGCAGTATTTT. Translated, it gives CASTPLLGSDTQYF.

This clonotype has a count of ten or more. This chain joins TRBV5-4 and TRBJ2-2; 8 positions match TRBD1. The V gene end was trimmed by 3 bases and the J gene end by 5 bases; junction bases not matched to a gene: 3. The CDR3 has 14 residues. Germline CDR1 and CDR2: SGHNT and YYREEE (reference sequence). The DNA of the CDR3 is TGTGCCAGCAGCTCCAGGGGGCGAACCGGGGAGCTGTTTTTT. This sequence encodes CASSSRGRTGELFF.

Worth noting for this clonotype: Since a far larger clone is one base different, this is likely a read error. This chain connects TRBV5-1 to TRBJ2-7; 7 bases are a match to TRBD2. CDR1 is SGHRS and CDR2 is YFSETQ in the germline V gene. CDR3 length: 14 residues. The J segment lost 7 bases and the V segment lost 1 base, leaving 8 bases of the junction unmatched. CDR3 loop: CASSLLGLVNEQYF. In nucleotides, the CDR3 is TGCGCCAGCAGCTTGTTAGGACTAGTCAATGAGCAGTACTTC. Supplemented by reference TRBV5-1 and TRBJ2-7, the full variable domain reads KAGVTQTPRYLIKTRGQQVTLSCSPISGHRSVSWYQQTPGQGLQFLFEYFSETQRNKGNFPGRFSGRQFSNSRSEMNVSTLELGDSALYLCASSLLGLVNEQYFGPGTRLTVT.

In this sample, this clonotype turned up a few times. The CDR3 reads CASTTHATGEKLFF. DNA of the CDR3: TGTGCCAGCACCACACACGCCACTGGAGAAAAACTGTTTTTT. The V gene is TRBV6-5, the J gene TRBJ1-4; D unresolved. Germline V CDR1 and CDR2: MNHEY, SVGAGI. The CDR3 is made up of 14 amino acids. Between the trimmed V and J ends, which lost 7 bases and 8 bases, there was a span of 17 bases.

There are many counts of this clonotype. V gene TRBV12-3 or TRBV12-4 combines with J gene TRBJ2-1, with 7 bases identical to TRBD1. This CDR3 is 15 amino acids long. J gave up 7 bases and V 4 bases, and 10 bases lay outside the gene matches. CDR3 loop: CASSSRGQVTNEQFF. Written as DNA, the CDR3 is TGTGCCAGCAGTTCTAGAGGACAGGTAACGAATGAGCAGTTCTTC.

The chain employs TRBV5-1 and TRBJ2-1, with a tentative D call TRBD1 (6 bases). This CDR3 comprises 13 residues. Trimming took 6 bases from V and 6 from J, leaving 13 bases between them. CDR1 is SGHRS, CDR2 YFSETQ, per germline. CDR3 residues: CASKGEWVNEQFF. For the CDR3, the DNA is TGCGCCAGCAAGGGGGAGTGGGTCAATGAGCAGTTCTTC. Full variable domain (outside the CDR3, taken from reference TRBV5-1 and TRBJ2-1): KAGVTQTPRYLIKTRGQQVTLSCSPISGHRSVSWYQQTPGQGLQFLFEYFSETQRNKGNFPGRFSGRQFSNSRSEMNVSTLELGDSALYLCASKGEWVNEQFFGPGTRLTVL.

The CDR3 loop is CASSLEGWGAYGYTF. The CDR3 region has the DNA TGTGCCAGCAGCTTAGAAGGTTGGGGGGCATATGGCTACACCTTC. The chain combines TRBV11-2 with TRBJ1-2; weak D call: TRBD1 (6 bases). The V gene's germline CDR1 is SGHAT and CDR2 FQNNGV. This CDR3 spans 15 amino acids. The V end lost 0 bases, the J end lost 5 bases, and 13 bases lay between the germline ends. The full variable domain, completed using reference TRBV11-2 and TRBJ1-2, is EAGVAQSPRYKIIEKRQSVAFWCNPISGHATLYWYQQILGQGPKLLIQFQNNGVVDDSQLPKDRFSAERLKGVDSTLKIQPAKLEDSAVYLCASSLEGWGAYGYTFGSGTRLTVV.

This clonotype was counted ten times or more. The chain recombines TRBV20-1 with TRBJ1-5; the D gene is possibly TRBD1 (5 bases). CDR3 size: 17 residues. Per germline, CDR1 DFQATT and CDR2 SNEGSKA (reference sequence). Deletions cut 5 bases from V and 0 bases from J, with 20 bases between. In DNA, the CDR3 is TGCAGTGCTTCCGACAGAACTGGGGTCTATAGCAATCAGCCCCAGCATTTT. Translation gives CSASDRTGVYSNQPQHF.

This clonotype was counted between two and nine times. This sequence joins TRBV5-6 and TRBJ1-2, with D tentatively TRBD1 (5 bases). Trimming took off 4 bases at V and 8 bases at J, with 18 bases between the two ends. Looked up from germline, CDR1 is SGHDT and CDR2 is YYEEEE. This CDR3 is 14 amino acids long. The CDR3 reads CASSPAGAREGYTF. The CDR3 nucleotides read TGTGCCAGCAGCCCCGCCGGGGCAAGGGAAGGCTACACCTTC.

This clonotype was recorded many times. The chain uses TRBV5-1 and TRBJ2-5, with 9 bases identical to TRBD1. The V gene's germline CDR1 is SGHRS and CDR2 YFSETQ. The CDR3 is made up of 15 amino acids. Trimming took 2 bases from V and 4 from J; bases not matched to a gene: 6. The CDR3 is CASSLRDRERETQYF. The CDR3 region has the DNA TGCGCCAGCAGCTTAAGGGACAGGGAGAGAGAGACCCAGTACTTC.

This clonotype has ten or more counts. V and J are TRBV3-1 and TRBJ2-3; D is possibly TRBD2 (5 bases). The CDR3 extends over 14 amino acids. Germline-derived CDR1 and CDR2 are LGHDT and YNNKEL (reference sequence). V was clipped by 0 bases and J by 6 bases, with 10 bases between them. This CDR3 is CASSQDLVADTQYF. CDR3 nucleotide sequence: TGTGCCAGCAGCCAAGATCTGGTAGCGGATACGCAGTATTTT.

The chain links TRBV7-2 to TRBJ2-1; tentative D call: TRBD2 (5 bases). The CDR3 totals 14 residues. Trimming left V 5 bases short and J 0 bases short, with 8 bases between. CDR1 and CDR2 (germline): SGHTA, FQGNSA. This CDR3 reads CASSLTNSYNEQFF. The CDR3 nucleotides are TGTGCCAGCAGCCTGACTAACTCCTACAATGAGCAGTTCTTC.

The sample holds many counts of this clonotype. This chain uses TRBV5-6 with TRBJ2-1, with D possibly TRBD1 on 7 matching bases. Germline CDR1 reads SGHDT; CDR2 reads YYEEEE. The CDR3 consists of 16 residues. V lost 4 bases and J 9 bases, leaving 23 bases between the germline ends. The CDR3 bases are TGTGCCAGCAGCAGACGACAGGGAGGAATTCTTCTTGAGCAGTTCTTC. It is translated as CASSRRQGGILLEQFF. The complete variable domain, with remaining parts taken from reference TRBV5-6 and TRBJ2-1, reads DAGVTQSPTHLIKTRGQQVTLRCSPKSGHDTVSWYQQALGQGPQFIFQYYEEEERQRGNFPDRFSGHQFPNYSSELNVNALLLGDSALYLCASSRRQGGILLEQFFGPGTRLTVL.

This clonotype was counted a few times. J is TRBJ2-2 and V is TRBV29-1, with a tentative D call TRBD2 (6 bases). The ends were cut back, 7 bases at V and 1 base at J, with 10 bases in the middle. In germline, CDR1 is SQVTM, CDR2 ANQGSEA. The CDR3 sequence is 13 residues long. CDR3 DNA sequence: TGCAGCGCTCCTAGCGAGAACACCGGGGAGCTGTTTTTT. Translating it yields CSAPSENTGELFF.

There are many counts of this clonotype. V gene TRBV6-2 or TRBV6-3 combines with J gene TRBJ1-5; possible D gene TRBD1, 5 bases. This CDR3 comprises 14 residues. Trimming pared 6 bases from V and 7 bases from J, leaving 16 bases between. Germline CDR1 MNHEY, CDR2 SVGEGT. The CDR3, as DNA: TGTGCCAGCAGCCGCGAGAGGGGACCGCAGCCCCAGCATTTT. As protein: CASSRERGPQPQHF.

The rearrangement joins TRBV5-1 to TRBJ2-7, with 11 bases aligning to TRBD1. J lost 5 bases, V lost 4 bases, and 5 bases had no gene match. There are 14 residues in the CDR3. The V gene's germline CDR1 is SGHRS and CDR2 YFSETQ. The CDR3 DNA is TGCGCCAGCAGCAAGGACAGGGGGCTCCACGAGCAGTACTTC. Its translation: CASSKDRGLHEQYF.

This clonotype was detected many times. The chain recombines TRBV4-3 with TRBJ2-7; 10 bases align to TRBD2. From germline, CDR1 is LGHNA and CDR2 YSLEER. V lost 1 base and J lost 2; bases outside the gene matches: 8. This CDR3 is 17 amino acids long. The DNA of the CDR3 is TGCGCCAGCAGCCAAGTAGGAGCGGGAGGGAGTACCTACGAGCAGTACTTC. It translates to CASSQVGAGGSTYEQYF.

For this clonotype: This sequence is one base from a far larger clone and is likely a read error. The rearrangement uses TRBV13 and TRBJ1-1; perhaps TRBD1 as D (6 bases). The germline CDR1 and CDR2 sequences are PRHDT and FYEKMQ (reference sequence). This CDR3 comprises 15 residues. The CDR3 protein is CASSHNGGGWTVAFF. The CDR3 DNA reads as TGTGCCAGCAGCCATAATGGGGGCGGATGGACTGTAGCTTTCTTT.

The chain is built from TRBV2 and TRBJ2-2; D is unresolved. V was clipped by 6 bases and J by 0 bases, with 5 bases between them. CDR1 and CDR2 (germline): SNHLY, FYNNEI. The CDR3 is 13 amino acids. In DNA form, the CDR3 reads TGTGCCAGCAGCCCCGCGAACACCGGGGAGCTGTTTTTT. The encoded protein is CASSPANTGELFF.

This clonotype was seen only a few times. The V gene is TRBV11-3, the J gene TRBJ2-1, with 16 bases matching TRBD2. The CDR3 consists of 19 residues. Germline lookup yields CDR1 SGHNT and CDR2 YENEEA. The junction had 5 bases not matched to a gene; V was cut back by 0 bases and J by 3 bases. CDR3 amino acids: CASSLDRGLAGGRYNEQFF. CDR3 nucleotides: TGTGCCAGCAGCTTAGATCGGGGACTAGCGGGAGGGCGCTACAATGAGCAGTTCTTC.

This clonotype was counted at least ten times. The CDR3 spells CASSLPGDGQETQYF. In DNA, the CDR3 is TGTGCCAGCAGTTTACCGGGGGACGGACAAGAGACCCAGTACTTC. J is TRBJ2-5 and V is TRBV28; a possible D gene is TRBD2 (6 bases). The CDR3 has 15 residues. V was cut by 2 bases and J by 2 bases, with 12 bases left in between. Germline CDR1 reads MDHEN; CDR2 reads SYDVKM. Looking up the rest from reference TRBV28 and TRBJ2-5 gives the full variable domain: DVKVTQSSRYLVKRTGEKVFLECVQDMDHENMFWYRQDPGLGLRLIYFSYDVKMKEKGDIPEGYSVSREKKERFSLILESASTNQTSMYLCASSLPGDGQETQYFGPGTRLLVL.

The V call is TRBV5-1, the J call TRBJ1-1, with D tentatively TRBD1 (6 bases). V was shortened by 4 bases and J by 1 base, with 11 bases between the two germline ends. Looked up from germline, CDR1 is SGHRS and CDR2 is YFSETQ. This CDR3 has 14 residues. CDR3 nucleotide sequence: TGCGCCAGCAGCGCATCACAGGGGAACACTGAAGCTTTCTTT. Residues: CASSASQGNTEAFF.

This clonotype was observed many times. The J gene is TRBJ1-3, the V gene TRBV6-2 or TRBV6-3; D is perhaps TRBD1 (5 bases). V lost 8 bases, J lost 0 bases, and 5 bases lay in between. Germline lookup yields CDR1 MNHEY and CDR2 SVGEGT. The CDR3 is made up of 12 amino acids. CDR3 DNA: TGTGCCAGCGGGACCTCTGGAAACACCATATATTTT. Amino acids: CASGTSGNTIYF.

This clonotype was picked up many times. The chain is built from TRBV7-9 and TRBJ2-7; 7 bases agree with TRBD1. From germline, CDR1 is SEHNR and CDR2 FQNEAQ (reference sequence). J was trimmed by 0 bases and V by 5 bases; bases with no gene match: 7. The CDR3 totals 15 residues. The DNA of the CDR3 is TGTGCCAGCAGCCCAGGGACAGCCAGCTCCTACGAGCAGTACTTC. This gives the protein CASSPGTASSYEQYF.

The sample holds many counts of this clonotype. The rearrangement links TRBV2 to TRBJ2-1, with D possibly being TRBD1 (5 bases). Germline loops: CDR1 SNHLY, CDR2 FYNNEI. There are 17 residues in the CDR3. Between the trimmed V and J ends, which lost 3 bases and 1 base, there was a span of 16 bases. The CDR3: CASSEQQRQLSYNEQFF. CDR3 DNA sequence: TGTGCCAGCAGTGAGCAACAAAGACAGCTTTCCTACAATGAGCAGTTCTTC.

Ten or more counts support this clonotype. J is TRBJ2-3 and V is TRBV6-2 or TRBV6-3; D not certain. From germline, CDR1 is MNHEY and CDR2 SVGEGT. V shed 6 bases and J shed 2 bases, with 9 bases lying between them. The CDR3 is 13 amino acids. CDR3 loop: CASRSSYTDTQYF. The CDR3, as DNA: TGTGCCAGCAGGAGTTCGTACACAGATACGCAGTATTTT.

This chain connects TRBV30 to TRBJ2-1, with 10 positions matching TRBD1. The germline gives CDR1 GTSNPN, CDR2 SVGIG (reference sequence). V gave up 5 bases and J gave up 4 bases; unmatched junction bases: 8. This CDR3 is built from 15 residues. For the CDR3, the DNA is TGTGCCTGGGAACCGGGACAGGGGCTGTACAATGAGCAGTTCTTC. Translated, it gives CAWEPGQGLYNEQFF.

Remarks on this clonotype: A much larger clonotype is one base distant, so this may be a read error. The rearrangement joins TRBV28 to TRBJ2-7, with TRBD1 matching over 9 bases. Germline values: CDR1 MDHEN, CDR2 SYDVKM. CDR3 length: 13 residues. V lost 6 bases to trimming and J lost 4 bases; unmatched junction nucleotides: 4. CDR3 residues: CASRRQGDYEQYF. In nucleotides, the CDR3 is TGTGCCAGCAGACGACAGGGGGATTACGAGCAGTACTTC.

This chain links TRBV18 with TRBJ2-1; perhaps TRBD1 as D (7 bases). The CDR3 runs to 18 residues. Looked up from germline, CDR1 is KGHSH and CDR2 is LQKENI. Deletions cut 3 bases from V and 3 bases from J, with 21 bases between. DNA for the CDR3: TGTGCCAGCTCACCCACGAGGGGGGCCCAGGGGGGCTACAATGAGCAGTTCTTC. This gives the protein CASSPTRGAQGGYNEQFF.